These 28 T cell receptor beta chains were all obtained from the same sample, sequenced in a study of blood T cell repertoires in COVID-19. Libraries were prepared by immunoSEQ multiplex PCR; TCRdb keeps only in-frame clonotypes and omits some of them. This repertoire shows hundreds of thousands of clones, around four fifths found once; its top ten account for around 11%. The sample consisted of peripheral blood. The receptors shown here come from an older woman with active or convalescent COVID-19.

This chain connects TRBV6-5 to TRBJ1-1; D might be TRBD1 (5 bases). The CDR3 covers 13 residues. Per germline, CDR1 MNHEY and CDR2 SVGAGI. Trimming took 8 bases from V and 3 from J, leaving 13 bases between them. The CDR3 coding sequence is TGTGCCAGCCCCAATGGGGGGGACACTGAAGCTTTCTTT. Translation gives CASPNGGDTEAFF.

CDR3 sequence: CASSQAGANSPLHF. CDR3 DNA: TGCGCCAGCAGCCAGGCAGGGGCTAATTCACCCCTCCACTTT. The V and J genes are TRBV4-1 and TRBJ1-6, with D maybe TRBD1 (6 bases). V was trimmed by 3 bases and J by 6 bases, leaving 9 bases between them. This CDR3 is built from 14 residues. Germline-derived CDR1 and CDR2 are MGHRA and YSYEKL.

The DNA for the CDR3 is TGTGCCAGCAGCTTGATGGAGGGCACTGAAGCTTTCTTT. Encoded protein: CASSLMEGTEAFF. V and J are TRBV11-2 and TRBJ1-1; D is uncertain. CDR3 length: 13 amino acids. Looked up from germline, CDR1 is SGHAT and CDR2 is FQNNGV. V lost 3 bases, J lost 4 bases, and 9 bases lay in between.

The genes are TRBV24-1 and TRBJ1-3; D is uncertain. Germline V CDR1 and CDR2: KGHDR, SFDVKD. The ends were cut back, 6 bases at V and 5 bases at J, with 22 bases in the middle. The length of the CDR3 is 17 residues. In nucleotides, the CDR3 is TGTGCCACCAGTCCCGATCCGCGGACTTCTACGAGAAACACCATATATTTT. This codes for CATSPDPRTSTRNTIYF.

The chain employs TRBV6-1 and TRBJ1-2; no firm D call. Trimming shortened V by 1 base and J by 5 bases, and 14 bases separated the two germline ends. This CDR3 spans 15 amino acids. CDR1 is MNHNS, CDR2 SASEGT, per germline. The CDR3 protein is CASSEGAAGYYGYTF. CDR3 bases: TGTGCCAGCAGTGAAGGGGCAGCGGGTTATTATGGCTACACCTTC.

The V and J genes are TRBV27 and TRBJ2-3, with 16 bases lining up with TRBD2. Trimming at V came to 2 bases and at J to 4 bases, leaving 6 bases not matched to a gene. The CDR3 covers 18 residues. Germline V gene data show CDR1 as MNHEY and CDR2 as SMNVEV (reference sequence). Here the CDR3 reads CASSLSPGLAGGPDTQYF. Here the CDR3 DNA reads TGTGCCAGCAGTTTAAGTCCGGGACTAGCGGGGGGGCCAGATACGCAGTATTTT.

The rearrangement links TRBV19 to TRBJ1-1; the D gene is possibly TRBD1 (6 bases). V was pared by 6 bases and J by 7 bases, with 15 bases between. Germline CDR1 and CDR2: LNHDA and SQIVND (reference sequence). The CDR3 totals 13 residues. The CDR3 reads CASSQSGVVEAFF. CDR3 bases: TGTGCCAGTAGCCAATCAGGGGTAGTTGAAGCTTTCTTT.

The genes are TRBV3-1 (or the pseudogene TRBV3-2) and TRBJ1-5, with D unresolved. Between the trimmed V and J ends, which lost 2 bases and 4 bases, there was a span of 9 bases. In germline, CDR1 is LGHDT, CDR2 YNNKEL (reference sequence). The CDR3 sequence is 14 residues long. CDR3 sequence (DNA): TGTGCCAGCAGCCAATTCACAGAAAATCAGCCCCAGCATTTT. This sequence encodes CASSQFTENQPQHF.

V is TRBV27 and J is TRBJ2-7, with D hard to call. Per the germline V gene, CDR1 is MNHEY and CDR2 is SMNVEV (reference sequence). V lost 3 bases and J lost 6, with 12 bases in between. This CDR3 spans 13 amino acids. CDR3: CASSFTGFPEQYF. For the CDR3, the DNA is TGTGCCAGCAGTTTCACCGGGTTTCCCGAGCAGTACTTC.

This clone was picked up many times. The chain employs TRBV9 and TRBJ1-1; tentatively, D is TRBD1 (6 bases). This CDR3 spans 15 amino acids. Trimming removed 0 bases at V and 2 bases at J, with 11 bases between. In germline, CDR1 is SGDLS, CDR2 YYNGEE. The CDR3 nucleotides are TGTGCCAGCAGCGTAGGAACAGGGAGTAACACTGAAGCTTTCTTT. This codes for CASSVGTGSNTEAFF.

The V call is TRBV4-2, the J call TRBJ1-2; perhaps TRBD1 as D (5 bases). Germline CDR1 reads LGHNA; CDR2 reads YNFKEQ. CDR3 length: 15 amino acids. The V and J ends lost 4 bases and 8 bases respectively, with 20 bases between them. For the CDR3, the DNA is TGTGCCAGCAGCCCAACGGCGGGGGAGGTAGGGGGCTACACCTTC. The encoded protein is CASSPTAGEVGGYTF.

V is TRBV5-1 and J is TRBJ1-6, with D unclear. The CDR3 contains 16 residues. V lost 3 bases and J lost 0, with 10 bases in between. CDR1 SGHRS and CDR2 YFSETQ come from the germline V gene. Written as DNA, the CDR3 is TGCGCCAGCAGCTGGAGAGAGGGCTCCTATAATTCACCCCTCCACTTT. It translates to CASSWREGSYNSPLHF.

The rearrangement uses TRBV18 and TRBJ1-2; D unresolved. Germline V gene lookup returns CDR1 KGHSH and CDR2 LQKENI. This CDR3 has 15 amino acids. Deletions cut 3 bases from V and 1 base from J, with 12 bases between. The CDR3 DNA is TGTGCCAGCTCACCCGGACTGAGCCATAACTATGGCTACACCTTC. This encodes CASSPGLSHNYGYTF.

This chain uses TRBV25-1 with TRBJ1-2, with a tentative D call TRBD1 (5 bases). Germline-derived CDR1 and CDR2 are MGHDK and SYGVNS. The V gene lost 8 bases and the J gene lost 7 bases, with 14 bases spanning the gap. The CDR3 consists of 12 residues. CDR3 loop: CASRDSVGGYTF. The CDR3 DNA sequence: TGTGCCAGCCGAGACAGCGTAGGTGGCTACACCTTC.

J is TRBJ2-6 and V is TRBV7-2; D remains ambiguous. This CDR3 is 14 amino acids long. Germline CDR1 reads SGHTA; CDR2 reads FQGNSA. V was shortened by 5 bases and J by 4 bases, with 9 bases between the two germline ends. DNA for the CDR3: TGTGCCAGCAGCGGAGTCGCCGGGGCCAACGTCCTGACTTTC. Amino acid sequence: CASSGVAGANVLTF.

The rearrangement uses TRBV11-2 and TRBJ2-1; weak D call: TRBD1 (6 bases). V was clipped by 3 bases and J by 4 bases, with 13 bases between them. This CDR3 has 15 residues. Per germline, CDR1 SGHAT and CDR2 FQNNGV. In nucleotides, the CDR3 is TGTGCCAGCAGCTTTCAGGTAGGGGGTTACAATGAGCAGTTCTTC. Encoded protein: CASSFQVGGYNEQFF.

This clone showed up just a few times. The chain combines TRBV7-9 with TRBJ1-3; D might be TRBD1 (6 bases). Germline V gives CDR1 SEHNR, CDR2 FQNEAQ (reference sequence). The ends were cut back, 6 bases at V and 2 bases at J, with 14 bases in the middle. This CDR3 is 15 amino acids long. CDR3 bases: TGTGCCAGCAGGGTACTCCAGGGGACTGGAAACACCATATATTTT. Its protein product is CASRVLQGTGNTIYF.

This clone was seen only a few times. This sequence joins TRBV9 and TRBJ1-1; a weak D match, TRBD1 (6 bases). Per germline, CDR1 SGDLS and CDR2 YYNGEE. V was clipped by 1 base and J by 0 bases, with 22 bases between them. The CDR3 runs to 19 residues. CDR3 amino acids: CASSVTPTLTGILNTEAFF. CDR3 DNA sequence: TGTGCCAGCAGCGTAACCCCCACCCTGACAGGTATCTTGAACACTGAAGCTTTCTTT.

This clone was recorded only once. The J gene is TRBJ1-5, the V gene TRBV5-1; 9 bases agree with TRBD1. This CDR3 is built from 15 residues. Germline V lookup: CDR1 SGHRS, CDR2 YFSETQ. The J segment lost 4 bases and the V segment lost 1 base, leaving 3 bases of the junction unmatched. The DNA of the CDR3 is TGCGCCAGCAGCTTGACAGGGGGCACTAATCAGCCCCAGCATTTT. Translation gives CASSLTGGTNQPQHF.

This sequence joins TRBV7-9 and TRBJ2-5; 8 bases fit TRBD1. The CDR3 is made up of 16 amino acids. The J segment lost 4 bases and the V segment lost 1 base, leaving 8 bases of the junction unmatched. Germline V CDR1 and CDR2: SEHNR, FQNEAQ (reference sequence). The CDR3 DNA sequence: TGTGCCAGCAGCTTAGGCCGACAGGGGACTGGAGAGACCCAGTACTTC. Its protein is CASSLGRQGTGETQYF.

This chain joins TRBV7-9 and TRBJ1-1, with 9 bases aligning to TRBD1. CDR3 size: 14 residues. CDR1 and CDR2 (germline): SEHNR, FQNEAQ (reference sequence). J lost 3 bases, V lost 7 bases, and 6 bases had no gene match. CDR3 nucleotide sequence: TGTGCCAGCATCCAGACAGGGGGTGACACTGAAGCTTTCTTT. This sequence encodes CASIQTGGDTEAFF.

A word on this clone: One junction end disagrees with the germline gene, perhaps due to a read error. The chain couples TRBV7-7 to TRBJ2-1, with 8 bases fitting TRBD2. CDR1 SSHAT and CDR2 FNYEAQ come from the germline V gene (reference sequence). This CDR3 contains 16 residues. The CDR3 nucleotides read TGTGCTAGCAGCTTAGGTGTCGGGGGGGGCATTGGAGAGCAGTTCTTC. This sequence encodes CASSLGVGGGIGEQFF. The full variable domain, with the rest looked up from reference TRBV7-7 and TRBJ2-1, is GAGVSQSPRYKVTKRGQDVTLRCDPISSHATLYWYQQALGQGPEFLTYFNYEAQPDKSGLPSDRFSAERPEGSISTLTIQRTEQRDSAMYRCASSLGVGGGIGEQFFGPGTRLTVL.

This clone was seen ten or more times. The DNA for the CDR3 is TGTGCCAGCAGCCGAGCGGTAATTTCAGATACGCAGTATTTT. It is translated as CASSRAVISDTQYF. The gene calls are TRBV7-3 and TRBJ2-3, with D maybe TRBD2 (5 bases). Trimming took 5 bases from V and 4 from J, leaving 13 bases between them. The CDR3 has 14 residues. From germline, CDR1 is SGHTA and CDR2 FQGTGA. Full variable domain (missing parts from reference TRBV7-3 and TRBJ2-3): GAGVSQTPSNKVTEKGKYVELRCDPISGHTALYWYRQSLGQGPEFLIYFQGTGAADDSGLPNDRFFAVRPEGSVSTLKIQRTERGDSAVYLCASSRAVISDTQYFGPGTRLTVL.

The rearrangement uses TRBV27 and TRBJ2-5, with 7 bases that match TRBD1. Looked up from germline, CDR1 is MNHEY and CDR2 is SMNVEV (reference sequence). Germline trimming cut 6 bases from V and 10 bases from J; bases unmatched to any gene: 5. The CDR3 is 11 amino acids. The CDR3 bases are TGTGCCAGCAGAGACAGGGCGGACCAGTACTTC. Protein product: CASRDRADQYF.

The chain uses TRBV6-6 and TRBJ1-6; D is unclear. The CDR3 has 22 amino acids. Trimming shortened V by 5 bases and J by 2 bases, and 31 bases separated the two germline ends. The V gene's germline CDR1 is MNHNY and CDR2 SVGAGI (reference sequence). This CDR3 is CASSQTPSTGSGSFAYNSPLHF. CDR3 in DNA: TGTGCCAGCAGTCAGACGCCTTCAACGGGGTCTGGGAGTTTTGCCTATAATTCACCCCTCCACTTT.

The chain joins TRBV9 to TRBJ1-1; weak D call: TRBD1 (5 bases). CDR3 length: 16 residues. V shed 0 bases and J shed 3 bases, with 15 bases lying between them. Looked up from germline, CDR1 is SGDLS and CDR2 is YYNGEE. The CDR3 bases are TGTGCCAGCAGCGTAGCCCCTCAGGGTTTGGACACTGAAGCTTTCTTT. It specifies CASSVAPQGLDTEAFF.

V usage is TRBV3-1 (or the pseudogene TRBV3-2) and J usage is TRBJ1-2, with 9 bases fitting TRBD1. This CDR3 is 14 amino acids long. With V trimmed by 4 bases and J by 4 bases, 4 bases remained unmatched. Germline V CDR1 and CDR2: LGHDT, YNNKEL (reference sequence). The CDR3 nucleotides read TGTGCCAGCAGCCCTGGACAGGGGCGCTATGGCTACACCTTC. Amino acids: CASSPGQGRYGYTF.

The chain carries TRBV7-3 and TRBJ2-1; 7 nucleotides match TRBD2. Germline trimming cut 5 bases from V and 2 bases from J; bases unmatched to any gene: 6. There are 15 residues in the CDR3. The germline V gene encodes CDR1 SGHTA and CDR2 FQGTGA. The CDR3 loop is CASSPRGKTYNEQFF. As DNA, the CDR3 is TGTGCCAGCAGCCCGCGGGGGAAAACCTACAATGAGCAGTTCTTC.